This entry lists 5 T cell receptor beta chains sequenced from one sample in a study of T cell responses to AZD1222 COVID-19 vaccine. Here immunoSEQ multiplex PCR was the method, and the copy in TCRdb shows in-frame clones only, minus some. Of under 150,000 clones listed, around nine tenths were seen once; the top ten hold approximately 10%. The material was peripheral blood, obtained on day 0 of AZD1222 vaccination. Receptors originate from an adult in good health.

The rearrangement links TRBV24-1 to TRBJ1-1; 7 bases fit TRBD1. Germline V gene sequence: CDR1 KGHDR, CDR2 SFDVKD. The CDR3 has 15 residues. Losses at the gene ends were 6 bases for V and 2 bases for J; bases not matched to a gene: 8. CDR3 in amino acids: CATSPRDRDNTEAFF. CDR3 DNA sequence: TGTGCCACCAGTCCTCGTGACAGGGATAACACTGAAGCTTTCTTT.

V usage is TRBV29-1 and J usage is TRBJ2-7; D is unclear. This CDR3 has 12 residues. Germline loops: CDR1 SQVTM, CDR2 ANQGSEA. The V end was cut by 4 bases, the J end by 2 bases, with 9 bases between. CDR3 sequence (DNA): TGCAGCGTTGTTGGCAAGACCTACGAGCAGTACTTC. Translating it yields CSVVGKTYEQYF.

V is TRBV7-3 and J is TRBJ1-6; 11 nucleotides line up with TRBD1. Germline loops: CDR1 SGHTA, CDR2 FQGTGA. The V and J ends lost 4 bases and 14 bases, in that order; junction bases with no gene match: 4. The CDR3 has 13 amino acids. The CDR3 loop is CASSSGQGATLHF. CDR3 DNA: TGTGCCAGCAGCTCAGGACAGGGGGCCACCCTCCACTTT.

V is TRBV7-2 and J is TRBJ2-2, with D unclear. The V end lost 3 bases, the J end lost 5 bases, and 13 bases lay between the germline ends. Germline V gene lookup returns CDR1 SGHTA and CDR2 FQGNSA. The CDR3 spans 15 residues. The DNA for the CDR3 is TGTGCCAGCAGCTTCGCTGCACTAAAGACCGGGGAGCTGTTTTTT. Its protein product is CASSFAALKTGELFF.

The chain recombines TRBV19 with TRBJ2-1, with no clear D. Germline loops: CDR1 LNHDA, CDR2 SQIVND (reference sequence). This CDR3 is built from 15 residues. V lost 4 bases, J lost 1 base, and 11 bases lay in between. CDR3 amino acids: CASSKAPQSYNEQFF. CDR3 bases: TGTGCCAGTAGTAAAGCACCGCAGTCCTACAATGAGCAGTTCTTC.